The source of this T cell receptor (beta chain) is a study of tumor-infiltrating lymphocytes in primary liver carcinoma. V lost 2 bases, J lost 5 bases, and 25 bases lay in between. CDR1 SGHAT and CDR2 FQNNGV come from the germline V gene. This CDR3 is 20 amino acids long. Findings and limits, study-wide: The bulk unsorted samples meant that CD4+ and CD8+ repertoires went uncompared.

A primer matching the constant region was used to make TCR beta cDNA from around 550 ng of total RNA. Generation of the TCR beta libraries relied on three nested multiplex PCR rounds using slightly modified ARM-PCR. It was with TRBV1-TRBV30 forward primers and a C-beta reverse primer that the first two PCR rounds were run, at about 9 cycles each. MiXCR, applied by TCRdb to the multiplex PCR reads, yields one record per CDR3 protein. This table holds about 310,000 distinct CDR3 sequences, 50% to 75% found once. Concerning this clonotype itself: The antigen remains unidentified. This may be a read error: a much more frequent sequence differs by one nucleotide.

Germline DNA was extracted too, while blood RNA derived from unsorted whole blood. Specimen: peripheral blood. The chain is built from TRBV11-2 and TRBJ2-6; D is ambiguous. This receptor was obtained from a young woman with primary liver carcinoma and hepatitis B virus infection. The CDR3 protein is CASSLIGSAGRPARANVLTF. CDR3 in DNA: TGTGCCAGCAGCTTAATCGGTTCGGCAGGAAGGCCCGCCCGGGCCAACGTCCTGACTTTC.